What follows are 2 T cell receptor beta chains derived from one specimen sequenced in a study of blood T cell repertoires in COVID-19. Data came from immunoSEQ multiplex PCR; TCRdb stores just in-frame clones and leaves some out. The profile shows approximately 140,000 clones, roughly 86% of them singletons. The sequencing input was PBMCs or T cells enriched from blood (not recorded which). The receptors were sampled from a woman aged 45 to 65 with acute COVID-19.

The chain uses TRBV6-5 and TRBJ2-1; 12 bases line up with TRBD1. The CDR3 covers 14 residues. V gave up 7 bases and J gave up 7 bases; unmatched junction bases: 5. CDR1 is MNHEY and CDR2 is SVGAGI in the germline V gene. The CDR3 sequence: CASTQGQGANEQFF. CDR3 in DNA: TGTGCCAGCACCCAGGGACAGGGGGCAAATGAGCAGTTCTTC.

The genes are TRBV27 and TRBJ2-5; 8 bases are a match to TRBD1. CDR3 length: 16 amino acids. Per germline, CDR1 MNHEY and CDR2 SMNVEV (reference sequence). V shed 4 bases and J 5 bases; nucleotides not matched to a gene: 12. The CDR3 is CASSSLPLTGEETQYF. Here the CDR3 DNA reads TGTGCCAGCAGTTCTCTCCCTCTGACAGGGGAGGAGACCCAGTACTTC.